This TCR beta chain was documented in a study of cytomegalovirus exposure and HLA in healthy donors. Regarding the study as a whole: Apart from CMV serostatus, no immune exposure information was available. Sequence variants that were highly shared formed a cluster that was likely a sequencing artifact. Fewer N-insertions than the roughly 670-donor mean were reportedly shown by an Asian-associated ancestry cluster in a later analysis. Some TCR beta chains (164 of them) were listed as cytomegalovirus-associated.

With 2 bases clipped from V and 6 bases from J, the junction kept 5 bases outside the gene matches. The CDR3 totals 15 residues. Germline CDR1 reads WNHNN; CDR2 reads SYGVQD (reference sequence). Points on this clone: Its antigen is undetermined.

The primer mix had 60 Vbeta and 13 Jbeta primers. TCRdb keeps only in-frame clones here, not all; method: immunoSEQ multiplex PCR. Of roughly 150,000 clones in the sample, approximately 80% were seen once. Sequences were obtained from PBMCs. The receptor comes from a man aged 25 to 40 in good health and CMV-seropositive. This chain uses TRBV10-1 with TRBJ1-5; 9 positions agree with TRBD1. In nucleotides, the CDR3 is TGCGCCAGCAGTGAGAGGGACAGGGAATGTCAGCCCCAGCATTTT. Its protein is CASSERDRECQPQHF.